This T cell receptor beta chain was sequenced for a study of blood T cell repertoires in COVID-19. Study-level background: Samples of COVID-19 (acute and convalescent) were obtained from the United States, Italy and Spain. Sample material is recorded as cDNA or gDNA derived from T cells, B-cell-depleted T cells, or PBMCs.

Germline V gene data show CDR1 as GTSNPN and CDR2 as SVGIG (reference sequence). Trimming cost V 1 base and J 1 base; bases outside gene matches: 11. CDR3 size: 17 residues. Original data processing: Estimates of nucleated cell counts were drawn from the amplification of reference gene primers. Method: immunoSEQ multiplex PCR; TCRdb's copy keeps in-frame clones and lacks some. That table gives V, J and clone size, and the DNA gave D and trimming. The profile covers about 87,000 clones, with approximately 87% appearing a single time and 7% to 9% taken by the ten largest. The TCR was taken from a human donor with acute or convalescent COVID-19. The donor label of this sample is uncertain. J is TRBJ2-5 and V is TRBV30; TRBD2 agrees at 8 bases. Sequenced: peripheral blood. DNA for the CDR3: TGTGCCTGGAGTGGCTTAGGGCGGGGGGAATCCCAAGAGACCCAGTACTTC. Translated, it gives CAWSGLGRGESQETQYF.